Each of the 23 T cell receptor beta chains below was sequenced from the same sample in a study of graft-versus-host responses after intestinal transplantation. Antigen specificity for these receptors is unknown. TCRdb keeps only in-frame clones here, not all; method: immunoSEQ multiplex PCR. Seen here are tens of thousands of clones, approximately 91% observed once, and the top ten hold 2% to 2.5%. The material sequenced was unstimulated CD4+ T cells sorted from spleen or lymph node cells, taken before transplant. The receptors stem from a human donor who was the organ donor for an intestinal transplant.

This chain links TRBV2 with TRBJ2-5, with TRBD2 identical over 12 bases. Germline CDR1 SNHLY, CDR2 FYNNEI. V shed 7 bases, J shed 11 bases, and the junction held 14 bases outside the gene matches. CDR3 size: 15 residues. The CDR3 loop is CASTQTSGSIREQYF. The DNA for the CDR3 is TGTGCCAGCACCCAGACTAGCGGGAGTATAAGGGAGCAGTACTTC.

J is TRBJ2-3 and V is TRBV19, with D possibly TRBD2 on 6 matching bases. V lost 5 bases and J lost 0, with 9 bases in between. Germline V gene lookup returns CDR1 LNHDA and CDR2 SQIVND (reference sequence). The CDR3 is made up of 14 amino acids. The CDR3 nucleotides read TGTGCCAGTAGTCCAGGGACTAGCACAGATACGCAGTATTTT. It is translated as CASSPGTSTDTQYF.

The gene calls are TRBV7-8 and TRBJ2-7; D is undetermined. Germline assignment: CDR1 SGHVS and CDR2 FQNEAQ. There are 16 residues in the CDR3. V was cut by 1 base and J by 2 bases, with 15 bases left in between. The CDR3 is CASSLDGPRWAYEQYF. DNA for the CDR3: TGTGCCAGCAGCTTAGATGGGCCGAGATGGGCCTACGAGCAGTACTTC.

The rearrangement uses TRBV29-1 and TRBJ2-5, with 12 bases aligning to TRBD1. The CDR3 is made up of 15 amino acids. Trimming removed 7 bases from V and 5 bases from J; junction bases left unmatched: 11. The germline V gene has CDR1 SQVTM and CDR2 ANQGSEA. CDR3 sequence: CSAASGQGAKETQYF. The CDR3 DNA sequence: TGCAGCGCCGCTTCGGGACAGGGGGCTAAGGAGACCCAGTACTTC.

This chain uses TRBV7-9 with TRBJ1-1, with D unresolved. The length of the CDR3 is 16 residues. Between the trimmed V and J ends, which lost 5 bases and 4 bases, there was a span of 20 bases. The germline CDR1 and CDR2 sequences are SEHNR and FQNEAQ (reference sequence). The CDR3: CASSPTRNARGTEAFF. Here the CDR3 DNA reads TGTGCCAGCAGCCCCACTCGGAACGCCCGGGGCACTGAAGCTTTCTTT.

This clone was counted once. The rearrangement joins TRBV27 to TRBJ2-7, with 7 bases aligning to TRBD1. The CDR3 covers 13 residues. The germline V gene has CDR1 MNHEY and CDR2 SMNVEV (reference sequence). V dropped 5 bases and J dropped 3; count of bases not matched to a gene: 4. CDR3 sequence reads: CASSGRGRYEQYF. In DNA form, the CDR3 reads TGTGCCAGCAGTGGTAGGGGGCGCTACGAGCAGTACTTC.

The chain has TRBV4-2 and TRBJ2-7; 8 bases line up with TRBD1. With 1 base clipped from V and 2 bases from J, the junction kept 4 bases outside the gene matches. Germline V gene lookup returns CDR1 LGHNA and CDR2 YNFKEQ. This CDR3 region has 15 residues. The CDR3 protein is CASSQAGQDTYEQYF. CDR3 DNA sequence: TGTGCCAGCAGCCAAGCGGGACAGGATACCTACGAGCAGTACTTC.

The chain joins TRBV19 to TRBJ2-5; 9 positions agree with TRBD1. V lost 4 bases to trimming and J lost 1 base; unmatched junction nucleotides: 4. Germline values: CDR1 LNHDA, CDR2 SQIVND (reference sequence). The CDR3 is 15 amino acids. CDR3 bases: TGTGCCAGTAGTAGGGACAGGGCTACCCAAGAGACCCAGTACTTC. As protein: CASSRDRATQETQYF.

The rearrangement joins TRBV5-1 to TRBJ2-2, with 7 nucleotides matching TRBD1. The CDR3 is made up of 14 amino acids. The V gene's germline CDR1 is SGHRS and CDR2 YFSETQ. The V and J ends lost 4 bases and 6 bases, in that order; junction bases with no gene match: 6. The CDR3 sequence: CASSLTGDAGELFF. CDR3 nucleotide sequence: TGCGCCAGCAGCCTAACAGGGGACGCCGGGGAGCTGTTTTTT.

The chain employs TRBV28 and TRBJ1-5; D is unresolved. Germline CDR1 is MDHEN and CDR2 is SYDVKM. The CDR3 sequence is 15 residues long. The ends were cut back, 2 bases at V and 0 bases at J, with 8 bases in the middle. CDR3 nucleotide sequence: TGTGCCAGCAGTTTACCCGACGGTAGCAATCAGCCCCAGCATTTT. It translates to CASSLPDGSNQPQHF.

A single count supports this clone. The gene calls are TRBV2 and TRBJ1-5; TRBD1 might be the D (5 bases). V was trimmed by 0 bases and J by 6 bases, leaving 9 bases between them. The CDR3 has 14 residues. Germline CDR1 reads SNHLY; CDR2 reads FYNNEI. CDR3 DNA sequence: TGTGCCAGCAGTGAAGCATTAGGGGTTCAGCCCCAGCATTTT. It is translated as CASSEALGVQPQHF.

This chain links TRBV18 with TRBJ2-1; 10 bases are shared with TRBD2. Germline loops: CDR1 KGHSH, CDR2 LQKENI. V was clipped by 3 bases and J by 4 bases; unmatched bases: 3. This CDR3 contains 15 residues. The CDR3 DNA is TGTGCCAGCTCACCCTCTAGCGGGGGTTACAATGAGCAGTTCTTC. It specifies CASSPSSGGYNEQFF. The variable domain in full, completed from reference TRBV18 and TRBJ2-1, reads NAGVMQNPRHLVRRRGQEARLRCSPMKGHSHVYWYRQLPEEGLKFMVYLQKENIIDESGMPKERFSAEFPKEGPSILRIQQVVRGDSAAYFCASSPSSGGYNEQFFGPGTRLTVL.

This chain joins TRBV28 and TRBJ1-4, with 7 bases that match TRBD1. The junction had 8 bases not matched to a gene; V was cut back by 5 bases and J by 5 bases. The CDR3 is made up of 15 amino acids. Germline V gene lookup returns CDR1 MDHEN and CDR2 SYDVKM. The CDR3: CASSIRGQGNEKLFF. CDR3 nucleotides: TGTGCCAGCAGTATAAGGGGGCAGGGGAATGAAAAACTGTTTTTT.

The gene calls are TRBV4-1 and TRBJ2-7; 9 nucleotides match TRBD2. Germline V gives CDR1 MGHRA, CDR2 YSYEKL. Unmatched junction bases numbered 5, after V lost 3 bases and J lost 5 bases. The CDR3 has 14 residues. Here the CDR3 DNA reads TGCGCCAGCAGCCAGGTAGCGGGAGACAACGAGCAGTACTTC. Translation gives CASSQVAGDNEQYF.

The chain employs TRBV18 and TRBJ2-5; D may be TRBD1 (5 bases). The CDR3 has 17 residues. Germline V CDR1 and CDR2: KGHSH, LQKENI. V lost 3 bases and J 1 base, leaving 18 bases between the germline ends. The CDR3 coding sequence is TGTGCCAGCTCACCCAGGGCAGACATTGAATTCCAAGAGACCCAGTACTTC. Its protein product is CASSPRADIEFQETQYF.

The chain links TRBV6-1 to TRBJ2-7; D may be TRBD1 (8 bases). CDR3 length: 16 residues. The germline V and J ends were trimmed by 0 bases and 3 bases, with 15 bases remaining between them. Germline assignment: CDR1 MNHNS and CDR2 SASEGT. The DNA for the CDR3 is TGTGCCAGCAGTGAAGCCCCCACAGGGGGGGTCTACGAGCAGTACTTC. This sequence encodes CASSEAPTGGVYEQYF.

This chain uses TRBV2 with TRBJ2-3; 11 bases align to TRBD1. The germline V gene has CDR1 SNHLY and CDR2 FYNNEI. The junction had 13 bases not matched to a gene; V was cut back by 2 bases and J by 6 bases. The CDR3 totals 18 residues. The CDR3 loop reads CASSEYFRGTGGLDTQYF. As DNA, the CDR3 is TGTGCCAGCAGTGAATATTTCCGCGGGACAGGGGGTTTGGATACGCAGTATTTT.

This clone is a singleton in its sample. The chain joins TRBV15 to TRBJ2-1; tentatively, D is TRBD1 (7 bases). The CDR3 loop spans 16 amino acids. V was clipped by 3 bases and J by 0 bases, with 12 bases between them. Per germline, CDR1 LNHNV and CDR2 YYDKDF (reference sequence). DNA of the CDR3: TGTGCCACCAGCAGGCCAGGGGGGAGCTCCTACAATGAGCAGTTCTTC. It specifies CATSRPGGSSYNEQFF.

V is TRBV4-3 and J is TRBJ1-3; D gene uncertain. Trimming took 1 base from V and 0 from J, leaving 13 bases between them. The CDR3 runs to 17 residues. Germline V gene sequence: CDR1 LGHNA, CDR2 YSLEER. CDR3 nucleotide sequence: TGCGCCAGCAGCCAAGCTATCTGGCTGAGCTCTGGAAACACCATATATTTT. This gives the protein CASSQAIWLSSGNTIYF.

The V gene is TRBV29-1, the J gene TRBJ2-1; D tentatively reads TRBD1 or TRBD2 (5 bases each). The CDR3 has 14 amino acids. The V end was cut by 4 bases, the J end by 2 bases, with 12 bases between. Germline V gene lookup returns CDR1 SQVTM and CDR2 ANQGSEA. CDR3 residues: CSVGGGPTYNEQFF. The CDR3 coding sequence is TGCAGCGTTGGGGGCGGGCCTACCTACAATGAGCAGTTCTTC.

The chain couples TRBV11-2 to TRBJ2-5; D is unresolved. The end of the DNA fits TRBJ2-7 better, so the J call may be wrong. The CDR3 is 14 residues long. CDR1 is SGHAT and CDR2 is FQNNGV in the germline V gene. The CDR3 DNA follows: TGTGCCAGCAGCTTGGGAAGACTCTCCTACGAGCAGTACTTC. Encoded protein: CASSLGRLSYEQYF.

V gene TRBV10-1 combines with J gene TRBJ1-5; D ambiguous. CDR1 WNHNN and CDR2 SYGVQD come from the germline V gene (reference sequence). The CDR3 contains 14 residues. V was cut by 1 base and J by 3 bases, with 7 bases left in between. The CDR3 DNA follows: TGCGCCAGCAGTGAGTACAGAGCCAATCAGCCCCAGCATTTT. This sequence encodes CASSEYRANQPQHF.

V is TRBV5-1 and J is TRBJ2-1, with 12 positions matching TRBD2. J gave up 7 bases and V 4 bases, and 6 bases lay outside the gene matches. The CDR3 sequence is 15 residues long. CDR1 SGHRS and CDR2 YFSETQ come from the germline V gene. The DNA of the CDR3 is TGCGCCAGCAGCCTGGGACTAGCGGGTCTTAATGAGCAGTTCTTC. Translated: CASSLGLAGLNEQFF. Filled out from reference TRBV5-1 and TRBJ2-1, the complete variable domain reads KAGVTQTPRYLIKTRGQQVTLSCSPISGHRSVSWYQQTPGQGLQFLFEYFSETQRNKGNFPGRFSGRQFSNSRSEMNVSTLELGDSALYLCASSLGLAGLNEQFFGPGTRLTVL.